One and the same sample provided the 30 T cell receptor beta chains below, sequenced in a study of blood T cell repertoires in COVID-19. Clones were sequenced by immunoSEQ multiplex PCR, and TCRdb holds only the in-frame ones, with some missing. The profile shows about 330,000 clones, 92% of them singletons. The specimen was PBMCs or T cells enriched from blood (not recorded which). The receptors derive from a woman aged 25 to 39 who had recovered from COVID-19.

The V gene is TRBV9, the J gene TRBJ2-1; TRBD2 agrees at 8 bases. V lost 4 bases, J lost 7 bases, and 13 bases stayed unmatched. The CDR3 is 16 residues long. In germline, CDR1 is SGDLS, CDR2 YYNGEE. CDR3: CASSPTGGSGNNEQFF. CDR3 bases: TGTGCCAGCAGCCCCACGGGGGGTAGCGGGAATAATGAGCAGTTCTTC.

The chain uses TRBV11-3 and TRBJ2-3, with TRBD2 identical over 14 bases. The ends lost 1 base at V and 5 bases at J; junction bases unmatched: 2. The V gene's germline CDR1 is SGHNT and CDR2 YENEEA. The CDR3 is made up of 16 amino acids. Here the CDR3 DNA reads TGTGCCAGCAGCTTAGGACTAGCGGGGGGGAAAGATACGCAGTATTTT. It yields the protein CASSLGLAGGKDTQYF.

The chain employs TRBV7-9 and TRBJ2-3; tentatively, D is TRBD2 (6 bases). The CDR3 runs 15 residues. CDR1 and CDR2 from the germline V gene are SEHNR and FQNEAQ (reference sequence). With 1 base removed from V and 3 bases from J, the gap between germline ends came to 11 bases. This chain's CDR3 is CASSLGTAGTDTQYF. Here the CDR3 DNA reads TGTGCCAGCAGCTTAGGGACCGCGGGAACAGATACGCAGTATTTT.

The chain recombines TRBV24-1 with TRBJ2-3; maybe TRBD1 (6 bases). The CDR3 runs 15 residues. CDR1 and CDR2 from the germline V gene are KGHDR and SFDVKD. V was cut by 3 bases and J by 4 bases, with 13 bases left in between. The CDR3 DNA reads as TGTGCCACCAGTGATATAAATCAGGGGTCAGATACGCAGTATTTT. Residues: CATSDINQGSDTQYF.

The chain uses TRBV6-1 and TRBJ1-1; D call uncertain. The germline CDR1 and CDR2 sequences are MNHNS and SASEGT. The CDR3 totals 15 residues. The ends were cut back, 3 bases at V and 9 bases at J, with 20 bases in the middle. CDR3 sequence (DNA): TGTGCCAGCAGTGAGTCCCCTTGGCAGGCTAAACAAGCTTTCTTT. Encoded protein: CASSESPWQAKQAFF.

V and J are TRBV19 and TRBJ2-5; 7 positions match TRBD2. Germline V gene lookup returns CDR1 LNHDA and CDR2 SQIVND (reference sequence). This CDR3 has 15 residues. Trimming took 5 bases from V and 5 from J; bases not matched to a gene: 11. CDR3 in amino acids: CASSHLRDYKETQYF. The CDR3 nucleotides are TGTGCCAGTAGTCACCTCCGGGACTATAAGGAGACCCAGTACTTC.

This chain uses TRBV2 with TRBJ2-1; D might be TRBD2 (5 bases). V was cut by 7 bases and J by 4 bases, with 11 bases left in between. Looked up from germline, CDR1 is SNHLY and CDR2 is FYNNEI. The CDR3 length is 13 residues. CDR3 residues: CASKGREYNEQFF. The CDR3 nucleotides are TGTGCCAGCAAGGGCCGGGAATACAATGAGCAGTTCTTC.

As concerns this clone: Other DNA sequences of this sample code for an identical CDR3. This chain's CDR3 is CASSRYGYTF. For the CDR3, the DNA is TGTGCCAGCAGCCGCTATGGCTACACCTTC. The J gene is TRBJ1-2, the V gene TRBV28; D remains unclear. With 6 bases removed from V and 4 bases from J, the gap between germline ends came to 3 bases. This CDR3 contains 10 residues. The germline V gene has CDR1 MDHEN and CDR2 SYDVKM.

The V and J genes are TRBV19 and TRBJ1-2; TRBD1 aligns across 8 bases. With 8 bases clipped from V and 8 bases from J, the junction kept 16 bases outside the gene matches. Germline values: CDR1 LNHDA, CDR2 SQIVND (reference sequence). This CDR3 contains 15 residues. The CDR3: CASLDVGTGPHGYTF. The CDR3 DNA follows: TGTGCCAGTCTTGACGTCGGGACAGGCCCTCACGGCTACACCTTC.

The gene calls are TRBV3-1 (or the pseudogene TRBV3-2) and TRBJ1-1; no clear D. The V gene's germline CDR1 is LGHDT and CDR2 YNNKEL (reference sequence). The CDR3 totals 15 residues. V lost 1 base, J lost 0 bases, and 9 bases lay in between. The CDR3: CASSQGAWMNTEAFF. The CDR3 region has the DNA TGTGCCAGCAGCCAAGGGGCATGGATGAACACTGAAGCTTTCTTT.

The V and J genes are TRBV11-3 and TRBJ2-3; TRBD2 matches 8 bases. Germline V gene data show CDR1 as SGHNT and CDR2 as YENEEA. V was clipped by 5 bases and J by 6 bases; unmatched bases: 13. The CDR3 length is 16 residues. This CDR3 reads CASSRRGGTRPDTQYF. CDR3 DNA: TGTGCCAGCAGCCGACGAGGCGGGACTAGGCCCGATACGCAGTATTTT.

The gene calls are TRBV5-6 and TRBJ2-7; 8 bases match TRBD2. Germline loops: CDR1 SGHDT, CDR2 YYEEEE. This CDR3 comprises 16 residues. Losses at the gene ends were 0 bases for V and 7 bases for J; bases not matched to a gene: 12. The CDR3 coding sequence is TGTGCCAGCAGCTTGGTACGTGCTAGCGGGCCAGAGGAGCAGTACTTC. Translated: CASSLVRASGPEEQYF.

V is TRBV2 and J is TRBJ1-1; D not resolved. The germline V and J ends were trimmed by 1 base and 9 bases, with 6 bases remaining between them. The CDR3 covers 11 residues. Germline V gene lookup returns CDR1 SNHLY and CDR2 FYNNEI. CDR3 protein: CASSEVGKAFF. CDR3 nucleotide sequence: TGTGCCAGCAGTGAAGTCGGGAAAGCTTTCTTT.

This chain connects TRBV24-1 to TRBJ2-7; D perhaps matches TRBD2 (6 bases). The CDR3 runs 13 residues. V shed 1 base and J shed 7 bases, with 10 bases lying between them. CDR1 KGHDR and CDR2 SFDVKD come from the germline V gene. The CDR3 region is CATSDFGGREQYF. The CDR3 nucleotides read TGTGCCACCAGTGATTTCGGAGGGAGGGAGCAGTACTTC.

The rearrangement uses TRBV27 and TRBJ2-2; D gene uncertain. The CDR3 length is 14 residues. Germline loops: CDR1 MNHEY, CDR2 SMNVEV (reference sequence). V was pared by 2 bases and J by 2 bases, with 6 bases between. Here the CDR3 reads CASSLERNTGELFF. The CDR3 nucleotides read TGTGCCAGCAGTTTAGAGAGAAACACCGGGGAGCTGTTTTTT.

V and J are TRBV27 and TRBJ1-6; D possibly corresponds to TRBD1 (6 bases). The CDR3 totals 18 residues. With 2 bases removed from V and 7 bases from J, the gap between germline ends came to 21 bases. CDR1 is MNHEY, CDR2 SMNVEV, per germline (reference sequence). The CDR3 DNA is TGTGCCAGCAGTTTAATTCCCCCCCGGACAGCTCGAAATTCACCCCTCCACTTT. It yields the protein CASSLIPPRTARNSPLHF.

The V gene is TRBV4-3, the J gene TRBJ2-3, with D perhaps matching TRBD2 (5 bases). The germline V gene encodes CDR1 LGHNA and CDR2 YSLEER. The CDR3 runs 20 residues. With 0 bases removed from V and 4 bases from J, the gap between germline ends came to 26 bases. The CDR3 coding sequence is TGCGCCAGCAGCCAAGAAGGTTCCGCTGGAGCTAGCCCCTTCGCAGATACGCAGTATTTT. This translates into CASSQEGSAGASPFADTQYF.

The chain joins TRBV7-2 to TRBJ2-5; D possibly corresponds to TRBD1 (6 bases). Germline V CDR1 and CDR2: SGHTA, FQGNSA. V lost 7 bases, J lost 5 bases, and 20 bases lay in between. The CDR3 loop spans 15 amino acids. In DNA, the CDR3 is TGTGCCAGCACCCCTCGGCAGGGGAGTATGGAGACCCAGTACTTC. Translated, it gives CASTPRQGSMETQYF.

V usage is TRBV4-2 and J usage is TRBJ2-1; D not certain. The germline gives CDR1 LGHNA, CDR2 YNFKEQ. Between the trimmed V and J ends, which lost 0 bases and 0 bases, there was a span of 9 bases. The CDR3 loop spans 16 amino acids. Here the CDR3 reads CASSQDPRNSYNEQFF. CDR3 DNA sequence: TGTGCCAGCAGCCAAGATCCGCGGAACTCCTACAATGAGCAGTTCTTC.

V and J are TRBV10-3 and TRBJ2-2, with D tentatively TRBD1 (5 bases). Per the germline V gene, CDR1 is ENHRY and CDR2 is SYGVKD. V gave up 7 bases and J gave up 5 bases, with 14 bases separating them. CDR3 length equals 14 residues. The CDR3 here is CAIKGQGRTGELFF. CDR3 DNA sequence: TGTGCCATCAAGGGGCAGGGAAGGACCGGGGAGCTGTTTTTT.

The chain has TRBV28 and TRBJ1-3; 9 bases align to TRBD1. This CDR3 comprises 14 residues. The V gene end was trimmed by 6 bases and the J gene end by 5 bases; junction bases not matched to a gene: 5. The germline CDR1 and CDR2 sequences are MDHEN and SYDVKM. The DNA for the CDR3 is TGTGCCAGCAGATCCGGACAGGGGAGAAACACCATATATTTT. Amino acid sequence: CASRSGQGRNTIYF.

This chain joins TRBV5-1 and TRBJ2-5, with TRBD2 as a possible D gene (6 bases). From germline, CDR1 is SGHRS and CDR2 YFSETQ. This CDR3 contains 15 residues. V lost 4 bases and J 0 bases, leaving 13 bases between the germline ends. The CDR3 DNA reads as TGCGCCAGCAGCCCCTATCGGGGGTACCAAGAGACCCAGTACTTC. This gives the protein CASSPYRGYQETQYF.

This clone was seen only once. The V and J genes are TRBV5-6 and TRBJ2-4, with D perhaps matching TRBD1 (5 bases). V was shortened by 2 bases and J by 3 bases, with 9 bases between the two germline ends. The CDR3 is 14 amino acids. Germline V gene sequence: CDR1 SGHDT, CDR2 YYEEEE. CDR3 residues: CASSFQGNKNIQYF. The CDR3 DNA reads as TGTGCCAGCAGCTTCCAGGGCAACAAAAACATTCAGTACTTC.

The chain couples TRBV5-1 to TRBJ2-4, with a tentative D call TRBD2 (6 bases). The CDR3 consists of 17 residues. The germline gives CDR1 SGHRS, CDR2 YFSETQ. V gave up 6 bases and J gave up 1 base, with 20 bases separating them. The CDR3 nucleotides are TGCGCCAGCAACCGGGACGCCTACGGGGGTGCCAAAAACATTCAGTACTTC. Protein sequence: CASNRDAYGGAKNIQYF.

The rearrangement uses TRBV7-9 and TRBJ2-1; 7 nucleotides match TRBD1. Trimming removed 1 base from V and 3 bases from J; junction bases left unmatched: 3. Per germline, CDR1 SEHNR and CDR2 FQNEAQ (reference sequence). The CDR3 consists of 15 residues. The CDR3 protein is CASSLVQGFYNEQFF. As DNA, the CDR3 is TGTGCCAGCAGCTTAGTACAGGGGTTCTACAATGAGCAGTTCTTC.

The V and J genes are TRBV10-3 and TRBJ1-5, with TRBD1 matching 8 bases. The germline gives CDR1 ENHRY, CDR2 SYGVKD. The CDR3 is 14 residues long. Trimming at V came to 10 bases and at J to 2 bases, leaving 7 bases not matched to a gene. CDR3 nucleotides: TGTGCCACCTTACAGGGGGACGGCAATCAGCCCCAGCATTTT. Encoded protein: CATLQGDGNQPQHF.

The chain combines TRBV7-9 with TRBJ1-4; D unresolved. The CDR3 extends over 14 amino acids. Deletions cut 5 bases from V and 4 bases from J, with 11 bases between. Germline CDR1 is SEHNR and CDR2 is FQNEAQ (reference sequence). CDR3 amino acids: CASSIGGVNEKLFF. The CDR3 DNA reads TGTGCCAGCAGCATAGGTGGAGTTAATGAAAAACTGTTTTTT.

This chain links TRBV9 with TRBJ2-5; D is perhaps TRBD2 (6 bases). The germline V and J ends were trimmed by 2 bases and 0 bases, with 14 bases remaining between them. From germline, CDR1 is SGDLS and CDR2 YYNGEE. CDR3 length equals 16 residues. CDR3 coding DNA: TGTGCCAGCAGCGTGGGTGTTGCGGGGAACCAAGAGACCCAGTACTTC. It encodes CASSVGVAGNQETQYF.

The V call is TRBV4-2, the J call TRBJ1-2; 11 bases fit TRBD1. This CDR3 is built from 15 residues. The V and J ends lost 4 bases and 8 bases, in that order; junction bases with no gene match: 9. Germline V CDR1 and CDR2: LGHNA, YNFKEQ. CDR3 residues: CASSRSGTGGWGYTF. The CDR3 coding sequence is TGTGCCAGCAGCCGCTCCGGGACAGGGGGGTGGGGCTACACCTTC.

This clone was seen only a few times. CDR3 sequence reads: CASSSQGDQPQHF. CDR3 in DNA: TGTGCCAGTAGTTCACAGGGGGATCAGCCCCAGCATTTT. The rearrangement uses TRBV19 and TRBJ1-5; 8 bases match TRBD1. Losses at the gene ends were 5 bases for V and 5 bases for J; bases not matched to a gene: 2. The CDR3 runs to 13 residues. Per the germline V gene, CDR1 is LNHDA and CDR2 is SQIVND (reference sequence).